This T cell receptor beta chain was documented in a study of regulatory T cells in long-lasting Graves disease. Overall study context: Those with persistent Graves' disease had received antithyroid drugs for over 5 years with positive TSH receptor antibodies. Study-wide points: TRBV28, TRBJ1-2 and TRBJ2-5 were favored in persistent disease. Relative to newly diagnosed Graves' patients, persistent ones had lower TCR diversity.

Of note for this clonotype: As yet, its antigen is unknown.

For TCR beta, libraries came from iRepertoire HTBI primers and Arm-PCR of CDR3 regions. TCRdb called the multiplex PCR reads again in MiXCR, with one record for every CDR3 protein. The sample yields 600,000 to 800,000 distinct CDR3 sequences, about 32% seen once. Looked up from germline, CDR1 is LNHDA and CDR2 is SQIVND (reference sequence). CDR3 length: 15 amino acids. V was clipped by 1 base and J by 2 bases, with 11 bases between them. Time point defined: persistent/refractory GD, antithyroid drugs over 5 years with positive TRAb. RNA from PBMCs was the source of the TCR library. Collection of peripheral blood (roughly 9.7 milliliters) was done using EDTA tubes.

The clonotype comes from a female donor with Graves disease. The sequencing here drew on peripheral blood mononuclear cells (PBMCs), taken when the disease was refractory, from a patient treated with antithyroid drugs. The chain joins TRBV19 to TRBJ1-2; D perhaps matches TRBD1 (5 bases). This CDR3 is CASSIVGAPNYGYTF. The CDR3 nucleotides read TGTGCCAGTAGTATAGTCGGGGCGCCCAACTATGGCTACACCTTC.